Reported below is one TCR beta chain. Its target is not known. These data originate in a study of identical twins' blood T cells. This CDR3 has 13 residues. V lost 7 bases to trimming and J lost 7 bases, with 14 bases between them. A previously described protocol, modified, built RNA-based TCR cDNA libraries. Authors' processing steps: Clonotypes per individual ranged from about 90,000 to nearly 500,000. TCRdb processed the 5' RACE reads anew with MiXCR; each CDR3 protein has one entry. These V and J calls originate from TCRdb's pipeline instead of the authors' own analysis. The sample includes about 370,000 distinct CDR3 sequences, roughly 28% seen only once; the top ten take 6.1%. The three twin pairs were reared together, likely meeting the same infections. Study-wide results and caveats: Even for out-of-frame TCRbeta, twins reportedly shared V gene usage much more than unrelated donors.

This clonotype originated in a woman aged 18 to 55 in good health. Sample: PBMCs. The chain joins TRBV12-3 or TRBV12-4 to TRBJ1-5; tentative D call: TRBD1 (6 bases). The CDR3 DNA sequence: TGTGCCAGCATGTGGACAGAGGGACAGCCCCAGCATTTT. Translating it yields CASMWTEGQPQHF.